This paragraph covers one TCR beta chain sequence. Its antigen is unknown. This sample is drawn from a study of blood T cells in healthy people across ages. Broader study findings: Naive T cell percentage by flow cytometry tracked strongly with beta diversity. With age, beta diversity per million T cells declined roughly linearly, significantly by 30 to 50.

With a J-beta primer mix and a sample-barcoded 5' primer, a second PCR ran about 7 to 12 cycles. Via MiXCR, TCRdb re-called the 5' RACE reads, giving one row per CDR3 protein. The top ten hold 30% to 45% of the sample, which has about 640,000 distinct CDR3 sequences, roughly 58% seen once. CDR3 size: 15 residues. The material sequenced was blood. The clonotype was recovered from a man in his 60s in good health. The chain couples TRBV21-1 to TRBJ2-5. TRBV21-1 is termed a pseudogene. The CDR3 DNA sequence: TGTGCCAGCAGCAAAGCGCTGGTTAGTCAAGAGACCCAGTACTTC. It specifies CASSKALVSQETQYF.